A single sample gave rise to the 5 T cell receptor beta chains below, sequenced in a study of OX40 agonist ivuxolimab in advanced cancers. Produced via immunoSEQ multiplex PCR; TCRdb's table is partial and in-frame only. In the table there are roughly 30,000 clones, roughly nine tenths of which are singletons. The sequencing used CD4+ or CD8+ T cells sorted from blood, collected in a trial of the OX40 agonist ivuxolimab. These receptors were obtained from an adult with an advanced solid tumor such as melanoma, head and neck, liver or kidney cancer.

This rearrangement joins TRBV27 to TRBJ2-6; D gene uncertain. The germline V gene encodes CDR1 MNHEY and CDR2 SMNVEV (reference sequence). The CDR3 is made up of 13 amino acids. The ends were cut back, 3 bases at V and 4 bases at J, with 4 bases in the middle. For the CDR3, the DNA is TGTGCCAGCAGTTTGAAGGGGGCCAACGTCCTGACTTTC. Translation gives CASSLKGANVLTF.

The V gene is TRBV5-6, the J gene TRBJ1-1; D is undetermined. CDR3 size: 14 residues. In germline, CDR1 is SGHDT, CDR2 YYEEEE. Trimming shortened V by 4 bases and J by 1 base, and 11 bases separated the two germline ends. The CDR3 coding sequence is TGTGCCAGCAGCCTTTGGGGAGGGAACACTGAAGCTTTCTTT. It translates to CASSLWGGNTEAFF.

The chain carries TRBV11-3 and TRBJ2-3; unclear D gene. There are 13 residues in the CDR3. V gave up 6 bases and J gave up 0 bases, with 7 bases separating them. The germline V gene encodes CDR1 SGHNT and CDR2 YENEEA. CDR3 in DNA: TGTGCCAGCAGAGGCAGTAGCACAGATACGCAGTATTTT. It is translated as CASRGSSTDTQYF.

This chain joins TRBV5-5 and TRBJ2-1; unclear D gene. The V and J ends lost 3 bases and 16 bases respectively, with 14 bases between them. Germline V CDR1 and CDR2: SGHKS, YYEKEE (reference sequence). The CDR3 totals 11 residues. For the CDR3, the DNA is TGTGCCAGCAGCTACCCGCCCGACGGATTCTTC. Translating it yields CASSYPPDGFF.

V is TRBV6-6 and J is TRBJ2-7; D may be TRBD2 (6 bases). With 6 bases removed from V and 0 bases from J, the gap between germline ends came to 12 bases. CDR1 and CDR2 (germline): MNHNY, SVGAGI (reference sequence). The CDR3 has 14 amino acids. CDR3 bases: TGTGCCAGCAGCTGGGTGGGGGGCTCCTACGAGCAGTACTTC. This gives the protein CASSWVGGSYEQYF.